The sequence of this T cell receptor (beta chain) was determined in a study of T cells in Graves' hyperthyroidism and ophthalmopathy (dated by TCRdb to the late 2010s). In the study overall: Peripheral blood was sampled at the time of initial diagnosis, prior to any treatment. TCR V-J signatures able to tell the groups apart were searched for in a discovery cohort of approximately 95 patients, of whom over 40 had Graves' ophthalmopathy and 55 to 65 had stable Graves' hyperthyroidism. Prospective prediction of ophthalmopathy was tested in an independent validation cohort of 18 to 20 hyperthyroidism patients and around 16 patients who later progressed to ophthalmopathy. The 90 to 100 discovery patients were randomly divided into training and test sets at a 7:3 ratio. Thyroid tissue and blood T-cell repertoires from roughly six Graves' hyperthyroidism patients were also compared in the study. After sampling, hyperthyroidism patients received methimazole starting at 30 mg daily, and ophthalmopathy patients received high-dose intravenous methylprednisolone. TCR Vbeta CDR3 sequencing of 135 peripheral blood samples (about 45 ophthalmopathy, about 80 hyperthyroidism and some 17 progressor patients) is reported in the paper.

The germline V and J ends show losses of 4 bases and 3 bases respectively, and no gene match explains 9 bases of the junction. The CDR1 and CDR2 encoded by the germline V gene are SNHLY and FYNNEI. Reading from cysteine to phenylalanine, the CDR3 counts 15 amino acids. This entry keeps only the CDR3 DNA: 45 bases, framed from base 1. This clonotype has ten or more counts. The clone's antigen remains unknown. Per-base quality was not reported, and no clone a single base away is much larger than it. Ophthalmopathy patients had moderately to severely active disease, with a Clinical Activity Score of 3 or more, a NOSPECS grade of 4 or more, and a disease duration of less than 3 months. Exclusion was applied to patients with uncontrolled infections, other autoimmune diseases, pregnancy or lactation. Diagnoses relied on clinical symptoms, serum thyroxine and TRAb, thyroid ultrasound and orbital computed tomography. PBMCs were separated from roughly 9.6 ml of fresh peripheral blood using Ficoll-Paque density gradient centrifugation. Trizol reagent was used to extract total RNA, and RNA quality was then checked on an Agilent 2100 Bioanalyzer.

Results and caveats for the whole study, not just this receptor: A 13 V-J signature model separated ophthalmopathy from stable hyperthyroidism, with nearly 90% sensitivity and 81% to 82% specificity in cross-validation and 80%/75% in testing. Most expanded thyroid clonotypes (frequency above 0.001) were also detected in blood, suggesting blood repertoires may reflect thyroid immune responses. In validation, the model predicted progression to ophthalmopathy with roughly 66% sensitivity and less than 75% specificity, a median of 6.5 months before onset. No statistical method was used to set the sample size in advance, and investigators knew the group allocation.

TCR beta CDR3 regions were amplified from RNA transcripts. For the first round of RT-PCR on the TCR CDR3, the HTBI primer set was used together with the Qiagen OneStep RT-PCR kit. Libraries were constructed in a second round of multiplex PCR, after which size selection and purification were carried out. The libraries were sequenced on an Illumina HiSeq2000 using paired-end 100 bp reads. The original pipeline was this. SOAPnuke was used to process the raw data, with reads discarded if the reads contained adapters or uncalled bases, had a mean Phred below 15, or lacked an exact constant-primer or identifier match. COPE v1.2.5 was used to merge high-quality paired reads, and clonotypes were defined as unique nucleotide sequences. MiTCR v1.1 was used to align the clonotypes against IMGT TRBV, TRBD and TRBJ reference segments. Only V-J combinations with frequency above 0.0001, covering 99% to 99.2% of repertoires, were analysed. A TCS score was defined as the ratio between F50 (clonal expansion) and ExV (chaos), using BLOSUM62-based TCRdist between CDR3 peptides within each V-J. Welch's t-statistics and random forest reduced 500 to 650 V-J features to some 14, which were used in a naive Bayes classifier (R e1071). Clones were called with MiXCR by TCRdb after fastp trimmed the public reads at Q25, and only in-frame beta chains were retained. Each record represents a unique CDR3 protein, reported with the most common genes and DNA among its rows. The authors' filters were not applied to this entry. For this sample there are roughly 500,000 distinct CDR3 sequences; approximately 25% appear just once. The ten most abundant clones make up 10% to 12% of the sample.

This clonotype originated in a woman aged 30 to 39 with Graves' ophthalmopathy. Sequenced input: blood. The chain is encoded by TRBV2 joined to TRBJ2-7; TRBD1 aligns with 7 central bases. Here the CDR3 is given as CASSARDSSDYEQYF. The DNA is TGTGCCAGCAGTGCCCGGGACAGTTCCGACTACGAGCAGTACTTC.